The 22 T cell receptor beta chains listed next were all sequenced from one sample in a study of identical twins. TCRdb passed the 5' RACE reads through MiXCR, listing each CDR3 protein once. Here the sample spans 210,000 or so distinct CDR3 sequences, about 7.5% being singletons. These records were also assigned to another study, of yellow fever vaccine responses in identical twins.

The source material was memory (CD45RO+) T cells sorted from blood. The receptor source for this set is a woman younger than 30 in good health.

This clonotype has just a few counts. The rearrangement joins TRBV28 to TRBJ2-7; possible D gene TRBD1, 5 bases. This CDR3 comprises 12 residues. Looked up from germline, CDR1 is MDHEN and CDR2 is SYDVKM. Trimming cost V 2 bases and J 7 bases, with 9 bases left between them. CDR3 sequence reads: CASSLPRTEQYF. For the CDR3, the DNA is TGTGCCAGCAGTTTACCTAGGACAGAGCAGTACTTC.

This clonotype was observed many times. The gene calls are TRBV28 and TRBJ2-1, with TRBD2 identical over 7 bases. There are 17 residues in the CDR3. With 6 bases clipped from V and 9 bases from J, the junction kept 20 bases outside the gene matches. Germline loops: CDR1 MDHEN, CDR2 SYDVKM. The CDR3 is CASSRTPRVTSLAEQFF. Written as DNA, the CDR3 is TGTGCCAGCAGCCGGACTCCCAGGGTGACTAGCTTGGCTGAGCAGTTCTTC.

There are a few counts of this clonotype. V and J are TRBV7-8 and TRBJ1-2, with TRBD1 matching 8 bases. This CDR3 region has 16 residues. The V segment lost 2 bases and the J segment 8 bases; nucleotides outside the gene matches: 13. Germline V gives CDR1 SGHVS, CDR2 FQNEAQ. The CDR3 spells CASSLLPQGAPRGYTF. CDR3 nucleotide sequence: TGTGCCAGCAGCTTACTCCCCCAGGGGGCGCCCCGGGGCTACACCTTC.

The CDR3 here is CATSRPGGTETQYF. In DNA form, the CDR3 reads TGTGCCACCTCTCGCCCGGGAGGAACGGAGACCCAGTACTTC. V usage is TRBV19 and J usage is TRBJ2-5; 7 bases match TRBD2. CDR3 size: 14 residues. V lost 10 bases to trimming and J lost 5 bases; unmatched junction nucleotides: 13. CDR1 LNHDA and CDR2 SQIVND come from the germline V gene (reference sequence).

This chain uses TRBV5-8 with TRBJ2-1, with D possibly TRBD1 on 6 matching bases. Per germline, CDR1 SGHTS and CDR2 YDEGEE. The germline V and J ends were trimmed by 4 bases and 7 bases, with 21 bases remaining between them. This CDR3 comprises 16 residues. This CDR3 is CASSLLLGTRGNEQFF. CDR3 nucleotides: TGTGCCAGCAGCCTACTCTTGGGGACAAGGGGGAATGAGCAGTTCTTC.

V usage is TRBV6-4 and J usage is TRBJ2-1; unclear D gene. The CDR3 runs to 12 residues. The germline V and J ends were trimmed by 0 bases and 9 bases, with 6 bases remaining between them. Germline V lookup: CDR1 MRHNA, CDR2 SNTAGT. Here the CDR3 reads CASSDSASEQFF. The DNA for the CDR3 is TGTGCCAGCAGTGACTCAGCGTCTGAGCAGTTCTTC.

This clonotype was observed a handful of times. CDR3 DNA sequence: TGCAGTGCTAGCCAAACGGGGGGGAACAATCAGCCCCAGCATTTT. Amino acid sequence: CSASQTGGNNQPQHF. V is TRBV20-1 and J is TRBJ1-5, with D possibly TRBD1 on 5 matching bases. The CDR3 loop spans 15 amino acids. V lost 3 bases to trimming and J lost 3 bases, with 15 bases between them. Germline CDR1 DFQATT, CDR2 SNEGSKA (reference sequence).

This clonotype was counted many times. The rearrangement links TRBV7-6 to TRBJ1-3; D gene ambiguous. Germline CDR1 is SGHVS and CDR2 is FNYEAQ. Trimming removed 5 bases from V and 0 bases from J, with 14 bases in between. The CDR3 has 16 amino acids. The DNA of the CDR3 is TGTGCCAGCAGCCCCGGACTCCCAAGCTCTGGAAACACCATATATTTT. Amino acids: CASSPGLPSSGNTIYF.

V and J are TRBV4-1 and TRBJ2-3, with TRBD1 matching 7 bases. V was clipped by 4 bases and J by 1 base; unmatched bases: 8. Germline V gene lookup returns CDR1 MGHRA and CDR2 YSYEKL. The CDR3 length is 16 residues. CDR3 sequence reads: CASSPAGQGGTDTQYF. The CDR3 coding sequence is TGCGCCAGCAGCCCTGCAGGGCAGGGGGGCACAGATACGCAGTATTTT.

In its sample, this clonotype was seen a few times. The genes are TRBV28 and TRBJ2-7; 9 bases match TRBD1. Germline V gives CDR1 MDHEN, CDR2 SYDVKM. The junction had 14 bases not matched to a gene; V was cut back by 7 bases and J by 4 bases. The CDR3 is made up of 16 amino acids. CDR3 in DNA: TGTGCCAGCACCTCGAGGCTCACAGGGGGCAAGTACGAGCAGTACTTC. Its translation: CASTSRLTGGKYEQYF.

This clonotype was observed many times. V gene TRBV12-3 or TRBV12-4 combines with J gene TRBJ1-1; D is unclear. This CDR3 has 15 amino acids. Trimming shortened V by 3 bases and J by 1 base, and 12 bases separated the two germline ends. The CDR3 sequence is CASSFLADANTEAFF. CDR3 sequence (DNA): TGTGCCAGCAGTTTTCTGGCAGACGCGAACACTGAAGCTTTCTTT.

This clonotype has at least ten counts. J is TRBJ2-2 and V is TRBV7-6; tentative D call: TRBD2 (5 bases). CDR3 size: 14 residues. The germline CDR1 and CDR2 sequences are SGHVS and FNYEAQ. V was cut by 1 base and J by 3 bases, with 6 bases left in between. CDR3 coding DNA: TGTGCCAGCAGCTTAGTGGAGGACACCGGGGAGCTGTTTTTT. Protein product: CASSLVEDTGELFF.

This clonotype was detected ten times or more. The V and J genes are TRBV24-1 and TRBJ2-7, with 8 positions matching TRBD1. The V and J ends lost 7 bases and 4 bases, in that order; junction bases with no gene match: 8. Germline lookup yields CDR1 KGHDR and CDR2 SFDVKD. This CDR3 is built from 14 residues. This CDR3 reads CATSASGGGYEQYF. CDR3 DNA sequence: TGTGCCACCAGCGCATCAGGGGGCGGGTACGAGCAGTACTTC.

This clonotype was counted at least ten times. The chain links TRBV5-1 to TRBJ2-7, with 11 positions matching TRBD2. The CDR3 covers 14 residues. Losses at the gene ends were 0 bases for V and 12 bases for J; bases not matched to a gene: 8. CDR1 and CDR2 from the germline V gene are SGHRS and YFSETQ. CDR3 amino acids: CASSLALAGGFRYF. CDR3 in DNA: TGCGCCAGCAGCTTGGCCCTAGCGGGGGGCTTTCGGTACTTC.

In this sample, this clonotype turned up many times. V and J are TRBV6-1 and TRBJ2-1; no clear D gene. The CDR3 extends over 14 amino acids. Trimming shortened V by 8 bases and J by 2 bases, and 13 bases separated the two germline ends. Germline V gene sequence: CDR1 MNHNS, CDR2 SASEGT. CDR3 loop: CASLSENAYNEQFF. CDR3 bases: TGTGCCAGCCTATCGGAGAATGCCTACAATGAGCAGTTCTTC.

This rearrangement joins TRBV3-1 to TRBJ2-4; 7 bases are shared with TRBD1. This CDR3 region has 15 residues. Germline CDR1 reads LGHDT; CDR2 reads YNNKEL (reference sequence). Trimming at V came to 1 base and at J to 8 bases, leaving 8 bases not matched to a gene. For the CDR3, the DNA is TGTGCCAGCAGCCAAGGCCCTGACAGGGTAGACATTCAGTACTTC. Its translation: CASSQGPDRVDIQYF.

This clonotype came up many times. The rearrangement links TRBV25-1 to TRBJ2-2; 7 nucleotides agree with TRBD1. Looked up from germline, CDR1 is MGHDK and CDR2 is SYGVNS. This CDR3 contains 16 residues. Losses at the gene ends were 4 bases for V and 6 bases for J; bases not matched to a gene: 11. The CDR3 reads CASSGRQGAPPGELFF. Written as DNA, the CDR3 is TGTGCCAGCAGTGGCCGACAGGGTGCCCCTCCCGGGGAGCTGTTTTTT. The full variable domain, its missing parts supplied by reference TRBV25-1 and TRBJ2-2, is EADIYQTPRYLVIGTGKKITLECSQTMGHDKMYWYQQDPGMELHLIHYSYGVNSTEKGDLSSESTVSRIRTEHFPLTLESARPSHTSQYLCASSGRQGAPPGELFFGEGSRLTVL.

This clonotype occurred a few times. The genes are TRBV5-1 and TRBJ1-4; D not resolved. The CDR3 has 15 amino acids. The germline gives CDR1 SGHRS, CDR2 YFSETQ. V dropped 0 bases and J dropped 0 bases, with 6 bases sitting between them. The CDR3 is CASSLVGATNEKLFF. CDR3 DNA: TGCGCCAGCAGCTTGGTGGGTGCAACTAATGAAAAACTGTTTTTT.

In its sample, this clonotype was seen many times. The V call is TRBV10-3, the J call TRBJ2-5, with TRBD2 identical over 10 bases. Germline V gene sequence: CDR1 ENHRY, CDR2 SYGVKD. This CDR3 comprises 15 residues. J lost 4 bases, V lost 3 bases, and 5 bases had no gene match. The CDR3 spells CAISDPSGRGETQYF. In nucleotides, the CDR3 is TGTGCCATCAGTGACCCTAGCGGGAGAGGAGAGACCCAGTACTTC.

This clonotype was seen only a few times. This chain links TRBV2 with TRBJ2-3; 8 bases align to TRBD1. This CDR3 is 15 amino acids long. V trimming: 5 bases; J trimming: 1 base; junction bases outside the gene matches: 5. CDR1 is SNHLY and CDR2 is FYNNEI in the germline V gene. CDR3 in DNA: TGTGCCAGCAGTCCTTCGGGACAGGGCACAGATACGCAGTATTTT. It translates to CASSPSGQGTDTQYF. The entire variable domain, with the rest obtained from reference TRBV2 and TRBJ2-3, is as follows: EPEVTQTPSHQVTQMGQEVILRCVPISNHLYFYWYRQILGQKVEFLVSFYNNEISEKSEIFDDQFSVERPDGSNFTLKIRSTKLEDSAMYFCASSPSGQGTDTQYFGPGTRLTVL.

The V and J genes are TRBV25-1 and TRBJ1-6, with D perhaps matching TRBD1 (5 bases). V lost 8 bases and J 9 bases, leaving 11 bases between the germline ends. Germline CDR1 reads MGHDK; CDR2 reads SYGVNS. The CDR3 length is 12 residues. The DNA of the CDR3 is TGTGCCAGCCGGGACTTTGCTTCACCCCTCCACTTT. It specifies CASRDFASPLHF.

This clonotype was detected many times. V gene TRBV5-6 combines with J gene TRBJ2-7; D uncertain. V dropped 4 bases and J dropped 5 bases, with 16 bases sitting between them. The length of the CDR3 is 14 residues. Germline CDR1 SGHDT, CDR2 YYEEEE. The CDR3, as DNA: TGTGCCAGCAGCAACGGTAGGTCGCGCAACGAGCAGTACTTC. Translation: CASSNGRSRNEQYF.